This TCR beta chain appears in the sequencing data of a study of blood T cells in healthy people across ages (dated by TCRdb to the mid-2010s). With respect to the entire study: In model experiments, roughly one uniquely barcoded TCR beta cDNA molecule per two T cells was captured by template switching. Age-related changes in TCR beta repertoire diversity were measured in the study by deep sequencing normalized with unique cDNA molecular identifiers. Four age groups were formed from the donors: young (average around 15 years), middle-aged (approximately 40), aged (62) and long-lived (less than 85). For two donors (one aged 18 to 29 and one aged 80 or older), the study analyzed two additional independent replicas of 1 million unique cDNA reads from the same blood draw. Study-level results and caveats: Observed TCR beta diversity per million T cells fell roughly linearly with age, and a significant reduction was already apparent by age roughly 40. Donor CMV infection status was unknown, potentially confounding age-related changes in expanded clonotypes. Bulk unsorted PBMC profiling prevented conclusive comparison of naive and antigen-experienced compartments. Compared with the aged group, the long-lived group had more naive CD4+ T cells, fewer expanded clones and increased TCR diversity, suggesting age selection. Estimates of total diversity based on one million sequenced T cells were considered lower bounds and underestimates. There was a strong correlation between observed TCR beta diversity and the percentage of naive T cells measured by flow cytometry.

The library came from 5' RACE. The instrument was an Illumina HiSeq 2500. A second PCR of roughly 6 to 12 cycles was performed with a sample-barcoded 5' primer and a J-beta primer mix. A unique molecular identifier was introduced onto each TCR beta cDNA molecule by a template-switch 5' adaptor carrying 12 random nucleotides. At least 3 million CDR3-containing paired-end reads were obtained from each sample. First-strand cDNA was synthesized from all RNA with the Mint cDNA synthesis kit, primed by a TRBC-specific oligonucleotide. Following uracil-DNA glycosylase treatment, a first 18-cycle PCR with universal primers M1SS and BC2_uni_R was performed on all cDNA. The source study handled its data this way. Normalization of each sample was performed by random selection of 1 million high-quality reads, each carrying a distinct molecular identifier. Instead of being binned into consensus sequences, reads that shared molecular identifiers were thrown out. MiTCR, with a Q25 quality threshold and the strictest error-elimination algorithm, was used for CDR3 identification, clonotype clustering and error correction. A nonparametric unseen species model using Euler transformation provided a lower-bound estimate of total TCR beta diversity. TCRdb took the public reads, trimmed them with fastp at Q25, ran MiXCR for clone calling and kept in-frame beta chains. Rows matching on CDR3 protein sequence are summarized as one entry with the most common DNA and genes. The V and J calls reflect TCRdb's pipeline rather than the authors' work. This sample has around 800,000 distinct CDR3 sequences in its table, and around 25% of those were observed once. The leading ten clones occupy less than 3.5% of the sample.

Turning to this clonotype: Its antigen is not yet known. Per-base quality was not reported, and no clone a single base away is much larger than it.

Trimming at the junction amounts to 6 bases on V and 4 bases on J, and the germline ends lie 16 bases apart. The CDR3 starts with the cysteine, ends with the phenylalanine, and has 14 residues. The retained sequence is limited to the CDR3, 42 bases, with the frame set at the first base. From the germline V gene, CDR1 is SGHAT and CDR2 is FQNNGV. Systemically healthy Caucasian individuals from Russia, over 30 in total and aged roughly 6 to 100 years, were included as donors. About 10 milliliters of peripheral blood were drawn from each donor into EDTA-treated Vacutainer tubes. Ficoll-Paque density-gradient centrifugation was used to isolate PBMCs, with at least 7 million per sample. Trizol reagent was used to extract total RNA from the PBMCs, yielding at least 5 micrograms per sample. Naive CD45RAhigh/CD27high T cell percentages were measured by flow cytometry on a PBMC aliquot from every donor. These data were likewise used in another study, on T cells of mothers and their children. Taken from the second paper: The donors were nine systemically healthy Caucasian individuals, made up of three mothers and their six children. cDNA synthesis used all of the extracted RNA, with roughly 1.6 ug of RNA in each 15 ul reaction. In the second PCR, the M1S primer added sample barcodes and 2-4 random nucleotides. Over 8 million TCR beta CDR3 reads came from each mother, compared with about 3.2 million reads from each child. Thymic selection shapes the output of TCR recombination in a similar way in related and unrelated pairs, and inherited differences have a minor effect. Normalized repertoire overlap was always slightly but never significantly higher in related than unrelated mother-child pairs. No persistent microchimeric T cell clones were found, with a detection sensitivity of roughly 99 clones per million clonotypes. In the study, deep NGS was used to compare the TCR beta repertoires of mothers and children, and features distinguishing related mother-child pairs from unrelated individuals were sought. The mean age was around 42 +/- 4 years for the mothers and approximately 11 +/- 4 years for the children. After adapter ligation with NEBNext reagents, the libraries were sequenced on Illumina HiSeq 2000 with 100+100 nt paired-end reads. To prevent cross-contamination, the mother and child libraries were prepared one month apart and sequenced in separate runs. Between about 500,000 and 2,100,000 distinct TCR beta clonotypes were identified per donor. Naive TCR beta clonotypes were estimated from low-frequency clonotypes matched to each donor's FACS-determined naive share, without sorting.

The receptor's source is a boy between 5 and 17 years old in good health. Recombination connected TRBV11-2 to TRBJ2-7, with no confidently assigned D gene. Material for sequencing was blood. The nucleotide sequence is TGTGCCAGCAGTCAAATCGTGGCGCGATACGAGCAGTACTTC. The encoded protein is CASSQIVARYEQYF.